One and the same sample provided the 27 T cell receptor beta chains below, sequenced in a study of T cells in Graves' hyperthyroidism and ophthalmopathy. What was amplified from RNA transcripts were TCR beta CDR3 regions. Primed by the HTBI set, a first-round RT-PCR was run on the TCR CDR3. TCRdb analysed the multiplex PCR reads with MiXCR anew, one entry per CDR3 protein. The repertoire holds over 350,000 distinct CDR3 sequences, with around 18% as singletons. Sequenced sample: blood. The receptors shown here come from a man between 18 and 35 years old with Graves' ophthalmopathy.

At least ten counts were recorded for this clonotype. One end of the junction is discordant with germline, which a read error may explain. The J gene is TRBJ2-3, the V gene TRBV7-9; TRBD1 agrees at 10 bases. This CDR3 has 16 residues. Germline values: CDR1 SEHNR, CDR2 FQNEAQ (reference sequence). For the CDR3, the DNA is TGTGCCAGCAGCTCCCTCTCGGGACAGGGGACAGAGACGCAGTATTTT. This encodes CASSSLSGQGTETQYF.

The V and J genes are TRBV4-1 and TRBJ1-2; D gene unclear. CDR3 length: 13 residues. Per germline, CDR1 MGHRA and CDR2 YSYEKL. The ends were cut back, 0 bases at V and 8 bases at J, with 10 bases in the middle. The CDR3 nucleotides read TGCGCCAGCAGCCAAGAAAATAGGGAAGGCTACACCTTC. Protein sequence: CASSQENREGYTF.

The chain uses TRBV19 and TRBJ1-5, with D unresolved. The CDR3 totals 17 residues. The germline CDR1 and CDR2 sequences are LNHDA and SQIVND (reference sequence). Deletions cut 0 bases from V and 3 bases from J, with 15 bases between. The CDR3 loop reads CASSIDLLGRANQPQHF. DNA of the CDR3: TGTGCCAGTAGTATAGACCTCTTAGGGCGGGCCAATCAGCCCCAGCATTTT.

This clonotype was counted many times. The CDR3, as DNA: TGCAGTGCTACGAGGGGGCCCCTCACTGAAGCTTTCTTT. Translation gives CSATRGPLTEAFF. This chain joins TRBV20-1 and TRBJ1-1, with TRBD1 matching over 7 bases. The CDR3 runs to 13 residues. From germline, CDR1 is DFQATT and CDR2 SNEGSKA (reference sequence). With 4 bases clipped from V and 4 bases from J, the junction kept 6 bases outside the gene matches.

In its sample, this clonotype was seen many times. This sequence joins TRBV20-1 and TRBJ1-2, with D possibly TRBD1 on 5 matching bases. The CDR3 runs 13 residues. Trimming removed 5 bases at V and 3 bases at J, with 13 bases between. Per germline, CDR1 DFQATT and CDR2 SNEGSKA (reference sequence). CDR3 residues: CSAPWGDYYGYTF. The CDR3, as DNA: TGCAGTGCTCCATGGGGGGATTACTATGGCTACACCTTC.

In its sample, this clonotype was seen a few times. The chain has TRBV5-1 and TRBJ2-5, with 10 bases fitting TRBD2. Germline CDR1 and CDR2: SGHRS and YFSETQ. The CDR3 covers 15 residues. V shed 4 bases, J shed 1 base, and the junction held 4 bases outside the gene matches. The CDR3 nucleotides are TGCGCCAGCAGCGTAGCGGGGGGATTCCAAGAGACCCAGTACTTC. Protein product: CASSVAGGFQETQYF.

This clonotype was observed a few times. The chain is built from TRBV12-3 or TRBV12-4 and TRBJ1-2, with 8 bases identical to TRBD1. V lost 7 bases, J lost 6 bases, and 4 bases stayed unmatched. This CDR3 is 12 amino acids long. The CDR3, as DNA: TGTGCCAGCACGGACAGGGCCAATGGCTACACCTTC. Its protein product is CASTDRANGYTF.

In this sample, this clonotype turned up a few times. The chain links TRBV3-1 to TRBJ1-3; TRBD1 matches 7 bases. This CDR3 spans 18 amino acids. CDR1 is LGHDT and CDR2 is YNNKEL in the germline V gene (reference sequence). V shed 5 bases, J shed 2 bases, and the junction held 15 bases outside the gene matches. The CDR3 DNA is TGTGCCAGCAGCGAATATACCGGGACAGCGGGACCTGGAAACACCATATATTTT. It is translated as CASSEYTGTAGPGNTIYF.

This clonotype was found many times. This sequence joins TRBV28 and TRBJ2-3; D is tentatively TRBD1 or TRBD2 (6 bases each). Per the germline V gene, CDR1 is MDHEN and CDR2 is SYDVKM. Trimming shortened V by 8 bases and J by 1 base, and 16 bases separated the two germline ends. This CDR3 contains 15 residues. CDR3 loop: CASVEGGSGTDTQYF. CDR3 sequence (DNA): TGTGCCAGCGTAGAAGGGGGGTCCGGCACAGATACGCAGTATTTT.

The rearrangement links TRBV19 to TRBJ1-6; 8 bases map to TRBD1. Germline V gives CDR1 LNHDA, CDR2 SQIVND (reference sequence). The CDR3 is 15 amino acids. Trimming took 2 bases from V and 10 from J; bases not matched to a gene: 7. The CDR3 DNA follows: TGTGCCAGTAGTATACCGTGGACAGGGAACTCACCCCTCCACTTT. As protein: CASSIPWTGNSPLHF.

This rearrangement joins TRBV19 to TRBJ1-1; unclear D gene. The germline CDR1 and CDR2 sequences are LNHDA and SQIVND (reference sequence). This CDR3 comprises 15 residues. V lost 0 bases to trimming and J lost 0 bases, with 8 bases between them. Written as DNA, the CDR3 is TGTGCCAGTAGTATAGATCGATCCATGAACACTGAAGCTTTCTTT. Its protein product is CASSIDRSMNTEAFF.

This clonotype was observed many times. V and J are TRBV3-1 and TRBJ1-1; 7 nucleotides match TRBD1. The germline CDR1 and CDR2 sequences are LGHDT and YNNKEL (reference sequence). Germline trimming cut 5 bases from V and 10 bases from J; bases unmatched to any gene: 4. The CDR3 is 11 amino acids. The CDR3 loop reads CASSTDRVAFF. CDR3 bases: TGTGCCAGCAGCACAGACAGGGTAGCTTTCTTT.

About this clonotype: A much larger clone is a single base away; this may be a read error. This chain links TRBV12-3 or TRBV12-4 with TRBJ1-4; 7 nucleotides agree with TRBD1. The CDR3 extends over 18 amino acids. This CDR3 is CTSSLKGQSFSTNEKLFF. The CDR3 coding sequence is TGTACCAGCAGTTTAAAGGGACAGAGTTTTTCAACTAATGAAAAACTGTTTTTT.

This clonotype has a count of ten or more. The chain couples TRBV27 to TRBJ1-1, with D unclear. CDR3 length equals 13 residues. CDR1 and CDR2 from the germline V gene are MNHEY and SMNVEV (reference sequence). With 4 bases removed from V and 1 base from J, the gap between germline ends came to 7 bases. CDR3 amino acids: CASSSIRNTEAFF. As DNA, the CDR3 is TGTGCCAGCAGTTCTATCCGGAACACTGAAGCTTTCTTT.

This clonotype was seen many times. The V gene is TRBV7-9, the J gene TRBJ2-2; D is ambiguous. The CDR3 has 13 amino acids. Trimming shortened V by 2 bases and J by 4 bases, and 5 bases separated the two germline ends. Germline V gene lookup returns CDR1 SEHNR and CDR2 FQNEAQ (reference sequence). The CDR3: CASSLRVTGELFF. The CDR3 region has the DNA TGTGCCAGCAGCTTAAGGGTCACCGGGGAGCTGTTTTTT.

The sample holds many counts of this clonotype. This rearrangement joins TRBV11-2 to TRBJ1-1, with D uncertain. This CDR3 spans 17 amino acids. CDR1 is SGHAT, CDR2 FQNNGV, per germline. V lost 5 bases and J lost 0, with 19 bases in between. This CDR3 is CASSQTGPRTMNTEAFF. CDR3 coding DNA: TGTGCCAGCAGCCAGACCGGGCCCCGCACCATGAACACTGAAGCTTTCTTT.

The gene calls are TRBV5-5 and TRBJ1-2; no firm D call. This CDR3 has 13 amino acids. CDR1 and CDR2 from the germline V gene are SGHKS and YYEKEE (reference sequence). The V and J ends lost 3 bases and 8 bases respectively, with 14 bases between them. As DNA, the CDR3 is TGTGCCAGCAGCTACCGGAACAGCGGCGGCTACACCTTC. Its translation is CASSYRNSGGYTF. Full variable domain (rest looked up from reference TRBV5-5 and TRBJ1-2): DAGVTQSPTHLIKTRGQQVTLRCSPISGHKSVSWYQQVLGQGPQFIFQYYEKEERGRGNFPDRFSARQFPNYSSELNVNALLLGDSALYLCASSYRNSGGYTFGSGTRLTVV.

This clonotype was observed at least ten times. The V call is TRBV7-9, the J call TRBJ1-1; no definite D call. Trimming cost V 3 bases and J 1 base, with 21 bases left between them. The germline V gene has CDR1 SEHNR and CDR2 FQNEAQ (reference sequence). The CDR3 is 18 amino acids. The CDR3 sequence: CASSFPLEMGSWNTEAFF. The CDR3 DNA is TGTGCCAGCAGCTTCCCTCTAGAAATGGGGAGTTGGAACACTGAAGCTTTCTTT.

There are many counts of this clonotype. This rearrangement joins TRBV11-2 to TRBJ2-1, with unresolved D. The CDR3 covers 13 residues. Germline CDR1 SGHAT, CDR2 FQNNGV. The V gene lost 2 bases and the J gene lost 3 bases, with 5 bases spanning the gap. The CDR3 DNA is TGTGCCAGCAGCTTACCCAACTACAATGAGCAGTTCTTC. This gives the protein CASSLPNYNEQFF.

In nucleotides, the CDR3 is TGTGCCAGCAGCTTGGAACCCACTGGGGATTCACCCCTCCACTTT. Protein: CASSLEPTGDSPLHF. V is TRBV5-4 and J is TRBJ1-6; D call uncertain. V gave up 0 bases and J gave up 8 bases, with 12 bases separating them. The CDR3 length is 15 residues. Germline CDR1 reads SGHNT; CDR2 reads YYREEE (reference sequence).

V gene TRBV20-1 combines with J gene TRBJ2-3; 12 positions agree with TRBD2. CDR3 size: 19 residues. V lost 1 base to trimming and J lost 3 bases; unmatched junction nucleotides: 14. Germline CDR1 reads DFQATT; CDR2 reads SNEGSKA (reference sequence). DNA for the CDR3: TGCAGTGCTAGAGGCTCCTCCCTAGCGGGGGGGCCTTTGACAGATACGCAGTATTTT. Translated, it gives CSARGSSLAGGPLTDTQYF.

The chain recombines TRBV2 with TRBJ1-4; possible D gene TRBD1, 6 bases. The CDR3 has 14 amino acids. Trimming cost V 1 base and J 7 bases, with 10 bases left between them. The germline V gene encodes CDR1 SNHLY and CDR2 FYNNEI. CDR3 in DNA: TGTGCCAGCAGTGAAGGCAGGGGTAGTGAAAAACTGTTTTTT. Protein sequence: CASSEGRGSEKLFF.

V is TRBV4-1 and J is TRBJ2-7; D is possibly TRBD2 (5 bases). The CDR3 loop spans 15 amino acids. Germline CDR1 is MGHRA and CDR2 is YSYEKL. Trimming pared 1 base from V and 7 bases from J, leaving 17 bases between. The CDR3 is CASSQGFGRKGEQYF. The CDR3 coding sequence is TGCGCCAGCAGCCAAGGGTTTGGGAGAAAAGGGGAGCAGTACTTC.

V gene TRBV19 combines with J gene TRBJ1-2; D is possibly TRBD1 (6 bases). CDR1 and CDR2 from the germline V gene are LNHDA and SQIVND (reference sequence). The CDR3 extends over 14 amino acids. Trimming left V 3 bases short and J 4 bases short, with 12 bases between. The CDR3 spells CASSMPATGYGYTF. The CDR3 nucleotides read TGTGCCAGTAGTATGCCGGCGACAGGCTATGGCTACACCTTC.

The rearrangement uses TRBV6-1 and TRBJ1-2; perhaps TRBD1 as D (6 bases). V was shortened by 6 bases and J by 0 bases, with 23 bases between the two germline ends. Per the germline V gene, CDR1 is MNHNS and CDR2 is SASEGT. CDR3 length: 18 amino acids. The CDR3 nucleotides are TGTGCCAGCAGCCGTAGCGGGGGGCCACTTTTCGCTAACTATGGCTACACCTTC. It specifies CASSRSGGPLFANYGYTF.

In its sample, this clonotype was seen many times. CDR3 DNA sequence: TGCGCCAGCAGTGCCGGGGGGGGGGCAGGTGAAGCTTTCTTT. This codes for CASSAGGGAGEAFF. This chain joins TRBV5-1 and TRBJ1-1; D is perhaps TRBD1 (6 bases). Trimming left V 5 bases short and J 7 bases short, with 18 bases between. CDR3 length: 14 residues. The germline V gene encodes CDR1 SGHRS and CDR2 YFSETQ.

Concerning this clonotype itself: A much larger clone differs from this one at a single base, so this may be a read error. This chain uses TRBV11-2 with TRBJ2-3; perhaps TRBD2 as D (5 bases). The CDR3 is made up of 12 amino acids. The germline CDR1 and CDR2 sequences are SGHAT and FQNNGV. Trimming pared 4 bases from V and 5 bases from J, leaving 7 bases between. In DNA, the CDR3 is TGTGCCAGCAGCTCCGGAGGAGATACGCAGTATTTT. Protein: CASSSGGDTQYF.